This T cell receptor (beta chain) appears in the sequencing data of a study of CD8 T cells in Susac syndrome. Notes on the study in general: Across the total CD8+ repertoires, around 15 Susac-specific public clones were detected, and across the CD8+ TEMRA repertoires, roughly 5 such clones were detected.

Concerning this clonotype itself: The antigen is not known.

When the RNA was reverse transcribed, random hexamers were used with an input of about 0.5 to 1 ug. Each CDR3 protein gets one entry after TCRdb re-called the immunoSEQ multiplex PCR reads with MiXCR. This table holds 100,000 to 150,000 distinct CDR3 sequences, around 94% found once. V lost 2 bases and J lost 12, with 19 bases in between. Germline lookup yields CDR1 LNHNV and CDR2 YYDKDF (reference sequence). The CDR3 has 15 amino acids. This chain uses TRBV15 with TRBJ1-4; D might be TRBD1 (5 bases). The receptor was derived from a human donor with Susac syndrome. The sequencing sample was made of CD8+ T cells from PBMCs. DNA of the CDR3: TGTGCCACCAGCAGATCCCTCCAGGGCTCCGATGAACTGTTTTTT. Protein: CATSRSLQGSDELFF.